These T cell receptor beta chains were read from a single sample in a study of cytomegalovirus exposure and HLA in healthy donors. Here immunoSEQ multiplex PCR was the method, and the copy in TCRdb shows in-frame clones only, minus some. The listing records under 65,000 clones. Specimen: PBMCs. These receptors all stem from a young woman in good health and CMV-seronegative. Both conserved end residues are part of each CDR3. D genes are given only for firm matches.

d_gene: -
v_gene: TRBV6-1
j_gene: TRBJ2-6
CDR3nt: TGTGCCAGCAGTCCCCGGGACTCTGGGGCCAACGTCCTGACTTTC
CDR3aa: CASSPRDSGANVLTF

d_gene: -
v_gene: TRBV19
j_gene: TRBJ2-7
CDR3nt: TGTGCCAGTAGTACCCTATCCTACGAGCAGTACTTC
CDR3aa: CASSTLSYEQYF

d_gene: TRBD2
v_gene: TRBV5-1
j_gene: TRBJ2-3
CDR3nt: TGCGCCAGCAGCTTTAGCGGGAGCACAGATACGCAGTATTTT
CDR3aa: CASSFSGSTDTQYF

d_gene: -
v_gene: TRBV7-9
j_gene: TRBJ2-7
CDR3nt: TGTGCCAGCAGCTGGGGGGAGACCAACGAGCAGTACTTC
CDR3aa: CASSWGETNEQYF

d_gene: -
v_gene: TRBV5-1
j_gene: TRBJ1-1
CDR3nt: TGCGCCAGCAGCTTGGGGCAAGAGGGTGAAGCTTTCTTT
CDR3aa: CASSLGQEGEAFF

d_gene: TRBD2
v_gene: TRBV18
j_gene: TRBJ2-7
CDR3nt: TGTGCCAGCTCACCAGGAGCTAGCGGGACTTACGAGCAGTACTTC
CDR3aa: CASSPGASGTYEQYF

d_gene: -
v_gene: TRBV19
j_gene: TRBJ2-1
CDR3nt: TGTGCCAGTAGTCACACCGACAATGAGCAGTTCTTC
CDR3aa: CASSHTDNEQFF

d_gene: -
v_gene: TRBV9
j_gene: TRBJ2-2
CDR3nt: TGTGCCAGCAGCGTCCGGGATAAGAACACCGGGGAGCTGTTTTTT
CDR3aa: CASSVRDKNTGELFF

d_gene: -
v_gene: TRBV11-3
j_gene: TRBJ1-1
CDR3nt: TGTGCCAGCAGCTTAGTCCGAGACACTGAAGCTTTCTTT
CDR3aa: CASSLVRDTEAFF

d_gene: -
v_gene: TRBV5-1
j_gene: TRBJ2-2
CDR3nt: TGCGCCAGCAGGGACAGGTACGGGAGCGGGACCGGGGAGCTGTTTTTT
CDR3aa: CASRDRYGSGTGELFF

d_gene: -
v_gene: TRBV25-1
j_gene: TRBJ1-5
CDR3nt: TGTGCCAGCAGTGAATTCGGGTCGGAGAACCAGCCCCAGCATTTT
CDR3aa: CASSEFGSENQPQHF

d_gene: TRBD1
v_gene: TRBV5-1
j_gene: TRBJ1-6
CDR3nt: TGCGCCAGCAGCGAGGGACAGGGGGGTAGTTCACCCCTCCACTTT
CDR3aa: CASSEGQGGSSPLHF

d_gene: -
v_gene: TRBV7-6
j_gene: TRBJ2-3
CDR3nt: TGTGCCAGCAGCTTAGCGTTTATGGGGGGGCCCACGCAGTATTTT
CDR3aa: CASSLAFMGGPTQYF

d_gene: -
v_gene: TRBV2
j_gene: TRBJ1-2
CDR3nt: TGTGCCAGCCTAGAGGGCCTTGCTAACTATGGCTACACCTTC
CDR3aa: CASLEGLANYGYTF

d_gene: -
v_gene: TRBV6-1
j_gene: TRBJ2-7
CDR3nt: TGTGCCAGCACGGAGGGGGCAGGGCACTCCTACGAGCAGTACTTC
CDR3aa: CASTEGAGHSYEQYF

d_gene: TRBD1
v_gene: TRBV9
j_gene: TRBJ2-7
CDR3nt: TGTGCCAGCAGCGTAGGGGTTACAGGGGGTCTCGAGCAGTACTTC
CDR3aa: CASSVGVTGGLEQYF

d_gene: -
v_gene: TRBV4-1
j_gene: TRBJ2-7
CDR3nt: TGCGCCAGCAGCCAAGGGTCCTATGCCTACGAGCAGTACTTC
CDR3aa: CASSQGSYAYEQYF

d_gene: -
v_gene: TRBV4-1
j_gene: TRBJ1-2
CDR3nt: TGCGCCAGCAGCCAAGTTATCTCTAAGAGGGGCTACACCTTC
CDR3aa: CASSQVISKRGYTF

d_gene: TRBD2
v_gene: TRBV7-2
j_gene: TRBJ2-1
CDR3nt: TGTGCCAGCAGCTTAGTAGCGGGGGGGCTGGGTGAGCAGTTCTTC
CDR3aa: CASSLVAGGLGEQFF

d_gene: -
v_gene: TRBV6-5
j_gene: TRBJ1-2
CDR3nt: TGTGCCAGCAGTTACTCGAGGGTAGTCATTGATGGCTACACCTTC
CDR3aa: CASSYSRVVIDGYTF

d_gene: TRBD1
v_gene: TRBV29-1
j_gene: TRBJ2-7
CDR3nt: TGCAGCGTATTGAGGGGGGACAGGGTGGGCGAGCAGTACTTC
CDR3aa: CSVLRGDRVGEQYF

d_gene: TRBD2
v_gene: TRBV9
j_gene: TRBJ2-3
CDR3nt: TGTGCCAGCAGCCCCCGTTTGTTAGCGGGGGCCACAGATACGCAGTATTTT
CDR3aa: CASSPRLLAGATDTQYF

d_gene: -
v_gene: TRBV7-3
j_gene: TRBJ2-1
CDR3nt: TGTGCCAGCAGCCTCCTCGGGGGTAGGGATGAGCAGTTCTTC
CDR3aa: CASSLLGGRDEQFF

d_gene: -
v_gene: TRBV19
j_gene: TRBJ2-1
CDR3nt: TGTGCCAGTAGTATAGATCGAGCTAATGAGCAGTTCTTC
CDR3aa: CASSIDRANEQFF

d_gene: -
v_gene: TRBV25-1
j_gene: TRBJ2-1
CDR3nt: TGTGCCAGCAGTCCACGGGACTCCTACAATGAGCAGTTCTTC
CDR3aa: CASSPRDSYNEQFF

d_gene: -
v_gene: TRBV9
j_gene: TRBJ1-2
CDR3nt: TGTGCCAGCAGCGTAGTGGACATTTCTAACTATGGCTACACCTTC
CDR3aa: CASSVVDISNYGYTF

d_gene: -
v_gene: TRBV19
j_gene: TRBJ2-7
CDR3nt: TGTGCCAGTAGTAACTCAGTAGCAGGGGGGTACGAGCAGTACTTC
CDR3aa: CASSNSVAGGYEQYF

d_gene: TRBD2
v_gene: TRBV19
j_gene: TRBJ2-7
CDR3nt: TGTGCCAGTAGTTCTCTAGCGGGAGCCCCCGAGCAGTACTTC
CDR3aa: CASSSLAGAPEQYF

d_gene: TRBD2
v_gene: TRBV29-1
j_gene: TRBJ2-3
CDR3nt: TGCAGCGTTGAATCTCTAGCGGGCGCACACACAGATACGCAGTATTTT
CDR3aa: CSVESLAGAHTDTQYF